The sequence of this T cell receptor beta chain was determined in a study of shared clonotypes between healthy human individuals. Germline values: CDR1 SNHLY, CDR2 FYNNEI. The CDR3 sequence is 16 residues long. Unmatched junction bases numbered 15, after V lost 6 bases and J lost 6 bases. Only in-frame clones appear in the TCRdb table, and some are missing; sequencing was by immunoSEQ multiplex PCR. The sample holds 2 million to 2.5 million clones; almost 96% are singletons and the top ten take 0.1% to 0.15%. Overall study findings and caveats: The authors sampled blood alone, and tissue repertoires likely differ.

A remark on this clone: Its antigen is undetermined.

V usage is TRBV2 and J usage is TRBJ2-3, with 7 positions matching TRBD2. Sequencing was carried out using naive CD4+ T cells sorted from blood. Subset denoted: CD45RA+ positively selected. This sequence originates from a man aged 18 to 30 in good health. The chain's CDR3 is CASSPASGRVMDTQYF. In nucleotides, the CDR3 is TGTGCCAGCAGCCCAGCTAGCGGTCGAGTTATGGATACGCAGTATTTT.